This TCR beta chain was documented in a study of T cells in Graves' hyperthyroidism and ophthalmopathy. Study information: Peripheral blood was secured at the point of initial diagnosis, before any treatment. Study results and caveats: In the blood, most expanded thyroid clonotypes above 0.001 appeared as well.

Only a few counts were recorded for this clonotype. Its antigen is unidentified. Using RNA transcripts as the source, TCR beta CDR3 regions were amplified. HTBI primers were employed in a first-round RT-PCR of the TCR CDR3. One entry per CDR3 protein, called by TCRdb with MiXCR from the multiplex PCR reads. The table lists 500,000 to 550,000 distinct CDR3 sequences, roughly 20% of them singletons. This CDR3 has 14 residues. The V end was cut by 10 bases, the J end by 4 bases, with 19 bases between. The germline V gene has CDR1 MDHEN and CDR2 SYDVKM. Newly diagnosed hyperthyroidism patients aged 18 to 65 years had disease lasting under 2 months.

Source material: blood. The sequence was collected from a man aged 18 to 30 with Graves' hyperthyroidism. The chain recombines TRBV28 with TRBJ1-2; D not certain. The CDR3 DNA reads TGTGCCACCGTGGGCGCGGACGGATCCTATGGCTACACCTTC. Translation: CATVGADGSYGYTF.